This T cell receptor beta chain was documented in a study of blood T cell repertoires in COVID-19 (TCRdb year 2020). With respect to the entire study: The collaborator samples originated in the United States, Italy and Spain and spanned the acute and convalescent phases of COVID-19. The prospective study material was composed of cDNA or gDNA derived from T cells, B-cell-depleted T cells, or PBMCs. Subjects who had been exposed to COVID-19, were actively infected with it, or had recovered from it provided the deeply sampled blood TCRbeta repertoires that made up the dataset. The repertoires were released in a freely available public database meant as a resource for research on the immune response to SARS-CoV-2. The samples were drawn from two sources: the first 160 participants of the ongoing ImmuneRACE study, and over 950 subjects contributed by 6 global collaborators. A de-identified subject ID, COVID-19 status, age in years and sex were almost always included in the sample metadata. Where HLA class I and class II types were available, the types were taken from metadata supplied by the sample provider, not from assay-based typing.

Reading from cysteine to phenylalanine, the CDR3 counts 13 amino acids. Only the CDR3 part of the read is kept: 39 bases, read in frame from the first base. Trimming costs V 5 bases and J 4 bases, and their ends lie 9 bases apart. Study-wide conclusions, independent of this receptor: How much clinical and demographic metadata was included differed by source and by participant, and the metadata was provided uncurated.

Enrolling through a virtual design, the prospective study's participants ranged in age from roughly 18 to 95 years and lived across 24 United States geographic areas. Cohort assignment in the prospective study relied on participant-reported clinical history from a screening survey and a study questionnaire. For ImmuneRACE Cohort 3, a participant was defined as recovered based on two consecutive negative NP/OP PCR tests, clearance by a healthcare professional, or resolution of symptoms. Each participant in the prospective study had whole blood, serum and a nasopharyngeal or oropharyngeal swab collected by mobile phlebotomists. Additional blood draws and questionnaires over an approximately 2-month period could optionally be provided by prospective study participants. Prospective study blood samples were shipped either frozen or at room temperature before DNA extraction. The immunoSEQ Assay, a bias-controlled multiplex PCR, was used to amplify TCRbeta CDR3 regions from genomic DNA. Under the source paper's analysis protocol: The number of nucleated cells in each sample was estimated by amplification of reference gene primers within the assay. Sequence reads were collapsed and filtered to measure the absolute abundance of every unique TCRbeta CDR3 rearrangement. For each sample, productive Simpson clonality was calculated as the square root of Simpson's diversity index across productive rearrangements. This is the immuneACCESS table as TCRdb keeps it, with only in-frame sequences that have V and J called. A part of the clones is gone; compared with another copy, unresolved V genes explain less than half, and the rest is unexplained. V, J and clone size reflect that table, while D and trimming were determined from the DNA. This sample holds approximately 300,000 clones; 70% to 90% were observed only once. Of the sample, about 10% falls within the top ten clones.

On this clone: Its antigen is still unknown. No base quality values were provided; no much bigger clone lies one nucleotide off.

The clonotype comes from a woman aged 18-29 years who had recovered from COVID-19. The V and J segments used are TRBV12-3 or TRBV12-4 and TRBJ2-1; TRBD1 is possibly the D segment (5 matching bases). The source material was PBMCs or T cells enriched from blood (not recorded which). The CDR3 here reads CASSVRGYNEQFF. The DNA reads TGTGCCAGCAGTGTAAGGGGTTACAATGAGCAGTTCTTC.